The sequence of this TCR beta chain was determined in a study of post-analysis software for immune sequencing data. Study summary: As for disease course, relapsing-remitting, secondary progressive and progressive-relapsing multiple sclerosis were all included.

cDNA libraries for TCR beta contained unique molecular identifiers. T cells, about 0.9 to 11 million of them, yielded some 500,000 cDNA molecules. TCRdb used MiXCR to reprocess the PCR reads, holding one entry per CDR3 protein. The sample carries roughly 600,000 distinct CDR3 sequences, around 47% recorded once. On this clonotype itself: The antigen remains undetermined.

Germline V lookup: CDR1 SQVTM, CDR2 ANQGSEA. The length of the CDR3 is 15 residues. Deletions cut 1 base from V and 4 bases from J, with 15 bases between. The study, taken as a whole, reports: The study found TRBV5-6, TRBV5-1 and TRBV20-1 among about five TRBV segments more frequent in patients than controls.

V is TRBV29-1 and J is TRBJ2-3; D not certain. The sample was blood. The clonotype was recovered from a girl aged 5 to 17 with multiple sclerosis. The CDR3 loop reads CSVEGHPTPPDTQYF. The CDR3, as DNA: TGCAGCGTTGAAGGGCACCCTACCCCCCCAGATACGCAGTATTTT.